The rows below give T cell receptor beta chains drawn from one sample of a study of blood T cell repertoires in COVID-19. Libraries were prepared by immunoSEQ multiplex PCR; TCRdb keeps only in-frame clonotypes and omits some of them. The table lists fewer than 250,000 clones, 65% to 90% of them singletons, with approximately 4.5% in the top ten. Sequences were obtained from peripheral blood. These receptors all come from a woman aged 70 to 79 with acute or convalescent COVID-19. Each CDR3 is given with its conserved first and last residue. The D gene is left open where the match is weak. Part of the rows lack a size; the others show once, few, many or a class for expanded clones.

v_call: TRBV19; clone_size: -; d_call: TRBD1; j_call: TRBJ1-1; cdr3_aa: CASSPLGGQGARPKAFF; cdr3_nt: TGTGCCAGTAGTCCCCTGGGGGGACAGGGGGCGCGTCCTAAAGCTTTCTTT
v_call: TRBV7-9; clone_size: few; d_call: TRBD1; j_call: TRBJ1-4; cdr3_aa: CASSQSPGQGHEKLFF; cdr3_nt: TGTGCCAGCAGCCAATCCCCGGGACAGGGGCATGAAAAACTGTTTTTT
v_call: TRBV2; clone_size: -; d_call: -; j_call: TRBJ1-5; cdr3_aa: CATRGGNSNQPQHF; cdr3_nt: TGTGCCACTAGGGGGGGGAATAGCAATCAGCCCCAGCATTTT
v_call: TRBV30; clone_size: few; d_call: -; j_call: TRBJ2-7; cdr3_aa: CAWSPGFYEQYF; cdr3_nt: TGTGCCTGGAGCCCAGGATTCTACGAGCAGTACTTC
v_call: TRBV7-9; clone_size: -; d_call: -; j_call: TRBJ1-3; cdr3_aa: CASSPPGVLRNTIYF; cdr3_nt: TGTGCCAGCAGCCCCCCAGGGGTACTTCGAAACACCATATATTTT
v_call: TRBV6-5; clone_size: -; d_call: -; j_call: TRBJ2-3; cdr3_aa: CASSRGGNTDTQYF; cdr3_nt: TGTGCCAGCAGCCGGGGCGGGAACACAGATACGCAGTATTTT
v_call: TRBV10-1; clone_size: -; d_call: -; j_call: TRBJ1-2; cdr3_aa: CANMAWEGYGYTF; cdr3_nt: TGCGCCAACATGGCCTGGGAGGGCTATGGCTACACCTTC
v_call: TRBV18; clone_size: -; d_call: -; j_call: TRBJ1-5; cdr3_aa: CASSPGNQPQHF; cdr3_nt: TGTGCCAGCTCTCCCGGCAATCAGCCCCAGCATTTT
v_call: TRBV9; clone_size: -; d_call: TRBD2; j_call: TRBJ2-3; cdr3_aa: CASTPQSGGAGDTQYF; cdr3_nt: TGTGCCAGCACCCCCCAGAGCGGGGGGGCCGGGGATACGCAGTATTTT
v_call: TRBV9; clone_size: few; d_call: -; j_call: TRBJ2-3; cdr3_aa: CASSVAQGLTDTQYF; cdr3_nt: TGTGCCAGCAGCGTAGCACAGGGATTAACAGATACGCAGTATTTT
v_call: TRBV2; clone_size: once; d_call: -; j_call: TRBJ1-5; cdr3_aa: CASEGGAGQPQHF; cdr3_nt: TGTGCCAGCGAGGGGGGGGCCGGTCAGCCCCAGCATTTT
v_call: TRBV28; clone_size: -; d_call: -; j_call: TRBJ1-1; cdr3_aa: CASSFRDFTRAAFF; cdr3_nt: TGTGCCAGCAGTTTTAGGGACTTCACCCGGGCAGCTTTCTTT
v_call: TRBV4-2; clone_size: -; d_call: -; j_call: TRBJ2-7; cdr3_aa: CASSRARLADSYEQYF; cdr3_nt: TGTGCCAGCAGCCGGGCAAGGTTGGCAGATTCCTACGAGCAGTACTTC
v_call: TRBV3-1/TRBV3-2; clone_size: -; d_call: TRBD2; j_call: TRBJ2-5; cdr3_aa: CASSYGLVSGETQYF; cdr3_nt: TGTGCCAGCAGCTACGGACTAGTCAGCGGGGAGACCCAGTACTTC
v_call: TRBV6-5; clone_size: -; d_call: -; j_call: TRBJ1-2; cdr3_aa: CASSYLGDGTF; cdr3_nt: TGTGCCAGCAGTTACCTAGGGGATGGCACCTTC
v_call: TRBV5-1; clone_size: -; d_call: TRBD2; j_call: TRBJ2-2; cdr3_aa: CASSLGTSGNTGELFF; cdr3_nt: TGCGCCAGCAGCCTCGGGACTAGCGGTAACACCGGGGAGCTGTTTTTT
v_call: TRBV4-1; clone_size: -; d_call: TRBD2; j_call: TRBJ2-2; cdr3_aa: CASSPQRGATGELFF; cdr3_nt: TGCGCCAGCAGCCCCCAGCGGGGGGCTACCGGGGAGCTGTTTTTT
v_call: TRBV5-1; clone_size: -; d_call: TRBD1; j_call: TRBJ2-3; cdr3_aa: CASSLASDRTDTQYF; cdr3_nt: TGCGCCAGCAGCTTGGCCTCGGACAGGACAGATACGCAGTATTTT
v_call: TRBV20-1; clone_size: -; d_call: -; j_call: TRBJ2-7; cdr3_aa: CSAQGSYEQYF; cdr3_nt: TGCAGTGCTCAGGGCTCCTACGAGCAGTACTTC
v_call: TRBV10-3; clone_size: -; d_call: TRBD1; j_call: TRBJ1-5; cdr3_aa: CAGGQGGDQPQHF; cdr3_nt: TGTGCCGGGGGACAGGGAGGTGATCAGCCCCAGCATTTT
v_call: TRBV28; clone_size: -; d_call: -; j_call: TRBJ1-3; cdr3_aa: CASSLTWSSGNTIYF; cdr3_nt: TGTGCCAGCAGTTTAACTTGGAGCTCTGGAAACACCATATATTTT
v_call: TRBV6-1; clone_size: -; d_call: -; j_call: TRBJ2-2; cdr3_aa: CASSVLGGGNTGELFF; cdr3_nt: TGTGCCAGCAGTGTTTTGGGAGGGGGGAACACCGGGGAGCTGTTTTTT
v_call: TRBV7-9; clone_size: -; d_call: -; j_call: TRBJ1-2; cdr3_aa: CASRLGLHGYTF; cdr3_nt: TGTGCCAGCAGATTAGGACTCCATGGCTACACCTTC
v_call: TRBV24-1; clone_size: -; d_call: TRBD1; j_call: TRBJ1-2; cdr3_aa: CATSPRDRGPYGYTF; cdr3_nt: TGTGCCACCAGCCCCCGGGACAGGGGGCCCTATGGCTACACCTTC
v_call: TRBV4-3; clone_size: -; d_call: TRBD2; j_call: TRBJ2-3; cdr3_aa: CASSQDRRGGFRDTQYF; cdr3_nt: TGCGCCAGCAGCCAAGATCGGCGGGGGGGCTTTAGAGATACGCAGTATTTT
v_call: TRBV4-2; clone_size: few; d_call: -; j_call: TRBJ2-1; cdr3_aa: CASSPSHIITYNEQFF; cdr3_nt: TGTGCCAGCAGTCCCTCGCACATAATCACCTACAATGAGCAGTTCTTC
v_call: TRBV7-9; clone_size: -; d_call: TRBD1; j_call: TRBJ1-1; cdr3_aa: CASSSGTANTEAFF; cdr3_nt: TGTGCCAGCAGCTCAGGGACAGCTAACACTGAAGCTTTCTTT
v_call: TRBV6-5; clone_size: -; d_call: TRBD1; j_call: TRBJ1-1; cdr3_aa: CASLQGRSTEAFF; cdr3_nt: TGTGCCAGCTTACAGGGGCGGAGCACTGAAGCTTTCTTT
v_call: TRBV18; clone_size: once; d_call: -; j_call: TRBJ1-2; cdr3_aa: CASSRGNYGYTF; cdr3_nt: TGTGCCAGCTCCCGCGGCAACTATGGCTACACCTTC
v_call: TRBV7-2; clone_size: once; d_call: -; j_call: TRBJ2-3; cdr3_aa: CASSLQGATDTQYF; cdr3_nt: TGTGCCAGCAGCTTACAGGGTGCAACAGATACGCAGTATTTT
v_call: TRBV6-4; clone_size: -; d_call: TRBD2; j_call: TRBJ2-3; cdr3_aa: CASSDRGGKDTQYF; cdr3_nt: TGTGCCAGCAGTGACCGGGGGGGGAAAGATACGCAGTATTTT
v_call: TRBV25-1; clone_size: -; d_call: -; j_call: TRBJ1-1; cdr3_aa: CASSEGAEAFF; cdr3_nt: TGTGCCAGCAGTGAGGGGGCAGAAGCTTTCTTT
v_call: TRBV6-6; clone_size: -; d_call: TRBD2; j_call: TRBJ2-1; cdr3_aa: CASSRPGLAGGRYNEQFF; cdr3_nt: TGTGCCAGCAGCCGACCGGGGCTAGCGGGGGGGCGATACAATGAGCAGTTCTTC
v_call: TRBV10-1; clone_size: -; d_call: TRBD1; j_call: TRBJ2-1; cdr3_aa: CASSVGTGTYNEQFF; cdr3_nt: TGCGCCAGCAGTGTTGGGACAGGGACCTACAATGAGCAGTTCTTC
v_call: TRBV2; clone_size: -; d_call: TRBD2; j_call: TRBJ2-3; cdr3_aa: CASITDGGGTDTQYF; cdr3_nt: TGTGCCAGCATTACTGATGGGGGGGGGACAGATACGCAGTATTTT
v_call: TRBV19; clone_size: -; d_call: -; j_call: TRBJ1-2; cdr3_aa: CASTQRDRSGYTF; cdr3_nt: TGTGCCAGCACCCAGAGGGATAGGAGTGGCTACACCTTC
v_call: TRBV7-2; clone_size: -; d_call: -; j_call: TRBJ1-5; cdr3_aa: CASSSVREQPQHF; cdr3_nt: TGTGCCAGCAGCTCTGTACGGGAGCAGCCCCAGCATTTT
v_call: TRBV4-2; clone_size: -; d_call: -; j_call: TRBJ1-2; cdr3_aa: CASSPYEGGNFYGYTF; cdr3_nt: TGTGCCAGCAGCCCCTATGAAGGCGGAAACTTCTATGGCTACACCTTC
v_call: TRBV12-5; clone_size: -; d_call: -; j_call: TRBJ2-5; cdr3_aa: CASGLGVETQYF; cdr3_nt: TGTGCTAGTGGTCTCGGGGTGGAGACCCAGTACTTC
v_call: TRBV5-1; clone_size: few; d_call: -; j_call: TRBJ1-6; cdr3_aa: CASSPGHLSISPLHF; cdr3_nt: TGCGCCAGCAGTCCTGGGCACCTTTCAATTTCACCCCTCCACTTT
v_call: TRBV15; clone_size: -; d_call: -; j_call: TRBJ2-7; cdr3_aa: CATSRDLFSQYF; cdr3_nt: TGTGCCACCAGCAGAGATCTATTTTCACAGTACTTC
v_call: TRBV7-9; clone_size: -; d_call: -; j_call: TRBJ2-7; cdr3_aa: CAAKAQGGHEQYF; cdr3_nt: TGTGCCGCCAAAGCACAAGGCGGCCACGAGCAGTACTTC
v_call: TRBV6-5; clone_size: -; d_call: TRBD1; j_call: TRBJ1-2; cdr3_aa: CASSQPGTGGGYTF; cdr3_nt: TGTGCCAGCAGCCAACCTGGGACAGGGGGAGGCTACACCTTC
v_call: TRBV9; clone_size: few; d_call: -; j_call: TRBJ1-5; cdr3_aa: CASSVGGLAEQPQHF; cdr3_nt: TGTGCCAGCAGCGTGGGGGGGCTAGCAGAACAGCCCCAGCATTTT
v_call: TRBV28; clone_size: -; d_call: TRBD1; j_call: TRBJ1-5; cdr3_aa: CASSFGPGGPYSNQPQHF; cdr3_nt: TGTGCCAGCAGTTTTGGTCCAGGGGGCCCTTATAGCAATCAGCCCCAGCATTTT
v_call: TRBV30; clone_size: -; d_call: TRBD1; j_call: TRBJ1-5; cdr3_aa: CAWSVKGQGGNQPQHF; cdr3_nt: TGTGCCTGGAGTGTAAAGGGACAGGGGGGCAATCAGCCCCAGCATTTT
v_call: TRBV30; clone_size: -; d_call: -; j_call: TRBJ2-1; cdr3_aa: CAWSRSPVYNEQFF; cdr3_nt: TGTGCCTGGAGTCGAAGCCCCGTTTACAATGAGCAGTTCTTC
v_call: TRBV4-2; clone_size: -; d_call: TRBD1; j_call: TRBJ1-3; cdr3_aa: CASSQELTQGAGGNTIYF; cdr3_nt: TGTGCCAGCAGCCAAGAGCTCACTCAGGGGGCGGGTGGAAACACCATATATTTT
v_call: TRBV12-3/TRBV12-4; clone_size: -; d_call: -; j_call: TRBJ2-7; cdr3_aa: CASSFLPGEQYF; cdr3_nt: TGTGCCAGCAGTTTCCTGCCGGGCGAGCAGTACTTC
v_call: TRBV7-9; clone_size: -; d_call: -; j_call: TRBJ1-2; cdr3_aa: CASSLSSYGYTF; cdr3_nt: TGTGCCAGCAGCTTATCCAGTTATGGCTACACCTTC
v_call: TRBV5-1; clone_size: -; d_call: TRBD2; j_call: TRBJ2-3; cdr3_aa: CASSLTSGATDTQYF; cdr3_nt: TGCGCCAGCAGCTTGACTAGCGGGGCCACAGATACGCAGTATTTT
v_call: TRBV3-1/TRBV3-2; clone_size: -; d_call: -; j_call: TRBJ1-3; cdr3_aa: CASSFSSVGNTIYF; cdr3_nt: TGTGCCAGCAGCTTTTCGTCGGTTGGAAACACCATATATTTT
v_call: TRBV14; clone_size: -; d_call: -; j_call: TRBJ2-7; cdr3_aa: CASSMMAGNSYEQYF; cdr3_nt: TGTGCCAGCAGCATGATGGCGGGGAACTCCTACGAGCAGTACTTC
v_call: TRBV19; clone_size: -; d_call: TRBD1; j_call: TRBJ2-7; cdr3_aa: CASSFRTGEGYEQYF; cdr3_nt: TGTGCCAGTAGTTTCCGGACAGGGGAAGGGTACGAGCAGTACTTC
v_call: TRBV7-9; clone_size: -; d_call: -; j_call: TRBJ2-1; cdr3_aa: CASSQRGYKKTNEQFF; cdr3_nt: TGTGCCAGCAGTCAACGGGGGTACAAGAAAACCAATGAGCAGTTCTTC
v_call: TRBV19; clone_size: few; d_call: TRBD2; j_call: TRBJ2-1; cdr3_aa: CASRPPAGLAGGSSYNEQFF; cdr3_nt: TGTGCCAGTAGACCCCCGGCGGGGCTAGCGGGGGGGAGCTCCTACAATGAGCAGTTCTTC
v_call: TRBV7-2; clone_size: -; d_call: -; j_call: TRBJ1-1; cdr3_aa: CASSPDSLNTEAFF; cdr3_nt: TGTGCCAGCAGCCCGGACAGCTTGAACACTGAAGCTTTCTTT
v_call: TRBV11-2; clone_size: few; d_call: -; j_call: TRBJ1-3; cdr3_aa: CASSLARVGNTIYF; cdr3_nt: TGTGCCAGCAGCTTAGCCAGGGTGGGAAACACCATATATTTT
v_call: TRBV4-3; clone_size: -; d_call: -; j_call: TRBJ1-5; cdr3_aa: CASSQDLADSNQPQHF; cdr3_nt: TGCGCCAGCAGCCAAGATCTTGCAGATAGCAATCAGCCCCAGCATTTT